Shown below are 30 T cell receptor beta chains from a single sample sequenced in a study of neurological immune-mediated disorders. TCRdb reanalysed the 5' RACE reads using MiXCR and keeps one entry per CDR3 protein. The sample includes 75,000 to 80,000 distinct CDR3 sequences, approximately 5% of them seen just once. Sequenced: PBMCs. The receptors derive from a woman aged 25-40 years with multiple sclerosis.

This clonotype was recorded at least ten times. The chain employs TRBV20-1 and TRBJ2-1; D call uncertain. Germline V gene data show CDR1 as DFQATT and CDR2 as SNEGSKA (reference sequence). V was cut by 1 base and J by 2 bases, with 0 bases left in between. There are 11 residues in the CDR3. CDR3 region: CSARAYNEQFF. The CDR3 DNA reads TGCAGTGCTAGAGCCTACAATGAGCAGTTCTTC.

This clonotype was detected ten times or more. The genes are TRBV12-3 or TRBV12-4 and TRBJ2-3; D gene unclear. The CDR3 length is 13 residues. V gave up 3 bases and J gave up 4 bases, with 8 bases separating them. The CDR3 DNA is TGTGCCAGCAGTTTTAGGGCTGCAGATACGCAGTATTTT. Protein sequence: CASSFRAADTQYF.

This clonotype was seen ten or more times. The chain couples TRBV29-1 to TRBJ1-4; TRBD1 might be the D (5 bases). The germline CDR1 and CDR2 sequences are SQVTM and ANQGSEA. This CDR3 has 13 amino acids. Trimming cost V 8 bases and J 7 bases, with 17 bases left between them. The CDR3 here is CSSGPPSGEKLFF. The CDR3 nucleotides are TGCAGCTCGGGACCACCGTCCGGTGAAAAACTGTTTTTT.

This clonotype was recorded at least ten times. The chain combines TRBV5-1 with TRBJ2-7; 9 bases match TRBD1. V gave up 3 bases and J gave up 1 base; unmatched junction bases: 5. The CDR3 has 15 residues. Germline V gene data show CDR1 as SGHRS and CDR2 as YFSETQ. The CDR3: CASSSADRGSYEQYF. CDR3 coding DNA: TGCGCCAGCAGCTCCGCGGACAGGGGATCCTACGAGCAGTACTTC.

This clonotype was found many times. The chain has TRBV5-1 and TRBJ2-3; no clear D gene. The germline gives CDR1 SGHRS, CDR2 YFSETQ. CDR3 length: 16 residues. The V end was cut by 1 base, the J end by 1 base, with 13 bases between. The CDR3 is CASSLPSAAGTDTQYF. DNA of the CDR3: TGCGCCAGCAGCTTGCCTTCGGCGGCGGGCACAGATACGCAGTATTTT.

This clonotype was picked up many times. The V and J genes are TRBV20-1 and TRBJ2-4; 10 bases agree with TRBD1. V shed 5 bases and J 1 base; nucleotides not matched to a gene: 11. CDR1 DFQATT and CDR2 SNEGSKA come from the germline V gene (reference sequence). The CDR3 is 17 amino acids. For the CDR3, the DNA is TGCAGTGCTCCGGGACAGGGGATAGGTAGCGCCAAAAACATTCAGTACTTC. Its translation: CSAPGQGIGSAKNIQYF.

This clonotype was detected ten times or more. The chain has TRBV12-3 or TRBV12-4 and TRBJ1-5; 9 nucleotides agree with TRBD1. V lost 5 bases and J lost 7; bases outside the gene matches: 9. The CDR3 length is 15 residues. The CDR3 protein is CASSGGDRAGQPQHF. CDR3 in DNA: TGTGCCAGCAGTGGGGGGGACAGGGCCGGGCAGCCCCAGCATTTT.

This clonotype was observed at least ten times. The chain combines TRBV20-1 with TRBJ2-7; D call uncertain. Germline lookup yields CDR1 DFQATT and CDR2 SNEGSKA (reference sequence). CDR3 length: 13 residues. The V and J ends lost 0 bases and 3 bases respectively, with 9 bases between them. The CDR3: CSARDQESYEQYF. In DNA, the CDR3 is TGCAGTGCTAGAGATCAAGAGAGCTACGAGCAGTACTTC.

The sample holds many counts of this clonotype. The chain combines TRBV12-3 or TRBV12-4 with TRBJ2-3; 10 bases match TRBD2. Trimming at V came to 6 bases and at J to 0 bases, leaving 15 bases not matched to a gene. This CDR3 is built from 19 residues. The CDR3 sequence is CASRPGLATGTTSTDTQYF. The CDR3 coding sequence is TGTGCCAGCAGGCCGGGACTAGCGACCGGGACCACTAGCACAGATACGCAGTATTTT.

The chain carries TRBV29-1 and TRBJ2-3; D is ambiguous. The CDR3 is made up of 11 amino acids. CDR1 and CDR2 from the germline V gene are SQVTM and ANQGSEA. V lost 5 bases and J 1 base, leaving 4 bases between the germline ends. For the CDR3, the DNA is TGCAGCGTTCCGCGCACAGATACGCAGTATTTT. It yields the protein CSVPRTDTQYF.

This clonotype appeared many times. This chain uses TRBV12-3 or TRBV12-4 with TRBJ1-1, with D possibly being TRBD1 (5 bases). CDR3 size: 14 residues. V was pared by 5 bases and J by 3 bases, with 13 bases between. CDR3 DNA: TGTGCCAGCAGTCAAAGTGCAGGGTACACTGAAGCTTTCTTT. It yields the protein CASSQSAGYTEAFF.

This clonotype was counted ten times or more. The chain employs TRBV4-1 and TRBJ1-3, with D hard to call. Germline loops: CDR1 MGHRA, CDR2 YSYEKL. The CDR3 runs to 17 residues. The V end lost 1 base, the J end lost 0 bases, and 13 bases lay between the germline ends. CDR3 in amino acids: CASSQGGTPSSGNTIYF. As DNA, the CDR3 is TGCGCCAGCAGCCAAGGGGGTACCCCGAGCTCTGGAAACACCATATATTTT.

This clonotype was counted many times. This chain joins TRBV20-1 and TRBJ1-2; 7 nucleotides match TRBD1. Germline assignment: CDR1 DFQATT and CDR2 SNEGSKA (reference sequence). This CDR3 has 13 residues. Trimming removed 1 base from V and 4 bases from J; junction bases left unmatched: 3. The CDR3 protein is CSARVRGLYGYTF. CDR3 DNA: TGCAGTGCTAGAGTGAGGGGGCTCTATGGCTACACCTTC.

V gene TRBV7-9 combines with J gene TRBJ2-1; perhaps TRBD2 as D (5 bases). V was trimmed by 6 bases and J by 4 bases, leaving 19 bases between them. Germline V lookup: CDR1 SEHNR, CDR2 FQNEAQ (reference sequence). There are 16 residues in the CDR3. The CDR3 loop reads CASSPPWLASYNEQFF. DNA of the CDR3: TGTGCCAGCAGTCCCCCGTGGCTAGCTTCATACAATGAGCAGTTCTTC.

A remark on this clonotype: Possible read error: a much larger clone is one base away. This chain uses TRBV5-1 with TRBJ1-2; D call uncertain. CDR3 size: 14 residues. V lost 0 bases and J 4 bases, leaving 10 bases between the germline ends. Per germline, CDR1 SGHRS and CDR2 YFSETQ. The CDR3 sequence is CASSLAEGVYGYTF. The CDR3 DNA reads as TGCGCCAGCAGCTTGGCCGAGGGAGTCTATGGCTACACCTTC. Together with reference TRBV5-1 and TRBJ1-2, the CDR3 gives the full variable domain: KAGVTQTPRYLIKTRGQQVTLSCSPISGHRSVSWYQQTPGQGLQFLFEYFSETQRNKGNFPGRFSGRQFSNSRSEMNVSTLELGDSALYLCASSLAEGVYGYTFGSGTRLTVV.

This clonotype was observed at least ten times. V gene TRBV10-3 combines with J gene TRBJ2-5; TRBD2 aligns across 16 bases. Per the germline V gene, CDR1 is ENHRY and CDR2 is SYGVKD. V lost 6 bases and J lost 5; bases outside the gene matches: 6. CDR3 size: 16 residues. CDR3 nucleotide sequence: TGTGCCATCAGCGGGACTAGCGGGGGGGCCCGGGAGACCCAGTACTTC. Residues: CAISGTSGGARETQYF.

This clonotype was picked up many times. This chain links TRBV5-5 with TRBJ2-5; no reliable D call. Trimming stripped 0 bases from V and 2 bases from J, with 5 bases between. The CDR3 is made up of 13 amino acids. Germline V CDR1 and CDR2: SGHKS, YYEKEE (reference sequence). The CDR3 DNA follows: TGTGCCAGCAGCTTGGGCTTACAAGAGACCCAGTACTTC. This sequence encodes CASSLGLQETQYF. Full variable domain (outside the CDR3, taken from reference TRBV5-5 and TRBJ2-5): DAGVTQSPTHLIKTRGQQVTLRCSPISGHKSVSWYQQVLGQGPQFIFQYYEKEERGRGNFPDRFSARQFPNYSSELNVNALLLGDSALYLCASSLGLQETQYFGPGTRLLVL.

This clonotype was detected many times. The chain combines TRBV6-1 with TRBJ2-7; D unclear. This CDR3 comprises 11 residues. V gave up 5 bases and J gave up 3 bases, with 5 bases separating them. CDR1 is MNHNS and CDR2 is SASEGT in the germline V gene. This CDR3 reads CASSQSYEQYF. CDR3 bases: TGTGCCAGCAGTCAGAGCTACGAGCAGTACTTC.

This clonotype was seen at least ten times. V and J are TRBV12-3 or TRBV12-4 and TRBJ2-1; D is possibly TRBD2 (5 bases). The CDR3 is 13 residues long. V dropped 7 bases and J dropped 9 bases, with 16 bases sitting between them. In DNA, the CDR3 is TGTGCCAGCATCTGGACTGGGAGTCGTGAGCAGTTCTTC. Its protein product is CASIWTGSREQFF.

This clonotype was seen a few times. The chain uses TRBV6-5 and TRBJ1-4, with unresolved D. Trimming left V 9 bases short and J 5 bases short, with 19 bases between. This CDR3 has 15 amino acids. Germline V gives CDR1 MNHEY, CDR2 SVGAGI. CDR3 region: CASSPGTVLNEKLFF. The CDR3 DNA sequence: TGTGCCAGTTCCCCAGGAACAGTGCTGAATGAAAAACTGTTTTTT.

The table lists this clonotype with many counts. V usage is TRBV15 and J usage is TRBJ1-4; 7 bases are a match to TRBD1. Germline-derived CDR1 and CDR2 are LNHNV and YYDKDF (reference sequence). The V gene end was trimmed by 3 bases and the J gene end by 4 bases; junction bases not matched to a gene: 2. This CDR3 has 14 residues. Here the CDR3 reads CATSRDRINEKLFF. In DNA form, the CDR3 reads TGTGCCACCAGCAGGGACAGGATTAATGAAAAACTGTTTTTT.

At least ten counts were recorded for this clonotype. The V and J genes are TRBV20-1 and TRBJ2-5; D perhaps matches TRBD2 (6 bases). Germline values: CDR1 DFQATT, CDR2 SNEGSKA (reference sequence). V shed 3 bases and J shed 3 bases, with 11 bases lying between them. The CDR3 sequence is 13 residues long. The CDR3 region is CSASFPGEETQYF. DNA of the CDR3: TGCAGTGCTAGTTTCCCGGGAGAAGAGACCCAGTACTTC.

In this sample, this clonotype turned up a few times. Written as DNA, the CDR3 is TGCGCCAGCAGCTTGACTAGCGGGAGCCGTATCGATGAGCAGTTCTTC. Translation gives CASSLTSGSRIDEQFF. The genes are TRBV5-1 and TRBJ2-1; 11 positions agree with TRBD2. The CDR3 totals 16 residues. After removal of 1 base from V and 8 bases from J, the junction contained 8 bases not matched to a gene. Germline assignment: CDR1 SGHRS and CDR2 YFSETQ.

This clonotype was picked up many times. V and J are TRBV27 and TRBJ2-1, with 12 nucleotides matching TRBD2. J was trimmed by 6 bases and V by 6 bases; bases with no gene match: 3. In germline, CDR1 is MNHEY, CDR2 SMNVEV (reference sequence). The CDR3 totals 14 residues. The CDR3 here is CASRGLAGSNEQFF. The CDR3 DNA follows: TGTGCCAGCAGGGGACTAGCGGGCTCCAATGAGCAGTTCTTC.

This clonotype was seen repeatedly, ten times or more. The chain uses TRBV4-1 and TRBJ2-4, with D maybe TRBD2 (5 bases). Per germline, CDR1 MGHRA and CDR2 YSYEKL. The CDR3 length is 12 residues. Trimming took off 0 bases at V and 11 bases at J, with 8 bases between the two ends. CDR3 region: CASSQDARVQYF. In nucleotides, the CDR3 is TGCGCCAGCAGCCAAGACGCGAGGGTTCAGTACTTC.

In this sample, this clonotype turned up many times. The CDR3 DNA sequence: TGCGCCAGCAGCTTGGTTCCGGAAATAGGCTATAATTCACCCCTCCACTTT. Translation gives CASSLVPEIGYNSPLHF. V and J are TRBV5-1 and TRBJ1-6; D gene ambiguous. The germline V and J ends were trimmed by 0 bases and 3 bases, with 13 bases remaining between them. The CDR3 totals 17 residues. Germline V gene sequence: CDR1 SGHRS, CDR2 YFSETQ.

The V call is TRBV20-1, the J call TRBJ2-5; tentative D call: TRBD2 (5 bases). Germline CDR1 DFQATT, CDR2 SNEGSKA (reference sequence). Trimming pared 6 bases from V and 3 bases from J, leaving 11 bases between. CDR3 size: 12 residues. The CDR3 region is CSAWETEETQYF. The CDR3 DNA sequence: TGCAGTGCGTGGGAGACGGAAGAGACCCAGTACTTC.

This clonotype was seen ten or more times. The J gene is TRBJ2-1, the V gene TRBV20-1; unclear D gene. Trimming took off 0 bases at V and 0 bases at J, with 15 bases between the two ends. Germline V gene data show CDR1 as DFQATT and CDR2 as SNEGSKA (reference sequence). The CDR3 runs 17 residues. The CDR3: CSARDFSGVSSYNEQFF. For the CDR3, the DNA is TGCAGTGCTAGAGATTTTTCCGGCGTTAGCTCCTACAATGAGCAGTTCTTC.

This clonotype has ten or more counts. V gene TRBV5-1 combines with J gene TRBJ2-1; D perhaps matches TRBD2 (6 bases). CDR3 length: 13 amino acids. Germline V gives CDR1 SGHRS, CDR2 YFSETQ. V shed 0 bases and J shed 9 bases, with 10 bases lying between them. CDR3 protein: CASSLAGVSEQFF. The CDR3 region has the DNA TGCGCCAGCAGCTTGGCGGGAGTATCTGAGCAGTTCTTC. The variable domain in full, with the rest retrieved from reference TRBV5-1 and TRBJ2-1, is KAGVTQTPRYLIKTRGQQVTLSCSPISGHRSVSWYQQTPGQGLQFLFEYFSETQRNKGNFPGRFSGRQFSNSRSEMNVSTLELGDSALYLCASSLAGVSEQFFGPGTRLTVL.

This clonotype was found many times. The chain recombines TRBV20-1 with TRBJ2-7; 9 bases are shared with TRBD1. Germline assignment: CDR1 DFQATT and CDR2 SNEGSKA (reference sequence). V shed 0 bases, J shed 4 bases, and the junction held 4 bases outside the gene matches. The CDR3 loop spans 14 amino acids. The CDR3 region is CSARDRDRVYEQYF. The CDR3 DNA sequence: TGCAGTGCTAGAGATAGGGACAGGGTGTACGAGCAGTACTTC.